This entry lists 19 T cell receptor beta chains sequenced from one sample in a study of blood T cell repertoires in COVID-19. Some clones are missing from TCRdb's copy, which holds only in-frame ones; the method was immunoSEQ multiplex PCR. The sample includes approximately 270,000 clones, 70% to 90% seen only once; the top ten take roughly 4%. Input material: PBMCs or T cells enriched from blood (not recorded which). Source of these receptors: a woman aged 30 to 39 who had recovered from COVID-19.

The V gene is TRBV27, the J gene TRBJ2-7; D remains unclear. From germline, CDR1 is MNHEY and CDR2 SMNVEV (reference sequence). The V end lost 0 bases, the J end lost 5 bases, and 14 bases lay between the germline ends. The CDR3 is 15 residues long. The CDR3 DNA reads TGTGCCAGCAGTTTATCAGGCCTCCCCCGGGACGAGCAGTACTTC. Encoded protein: CASSLSGLPRDEQYF.

The chain couples TRBV6-6 to TRBJ2-7; D is possibly TRBD2 (6 bases). This CDR3 has 15 residues. Trimming shortened V by 2 bases and J by 0 bases, and 11 bases separated the two germline ends. Germline loops: CDR1 MNHNY, CDR2 SVGAGI (reference sequence). The chain's CDR3 is CASSYGGMSSYEQYF. For the CDR3, the DNA is TGTGCCAGCAGTTACGGCGGGATGAGCTCCTACGAGCAGTACTTC.

This clone was observed a few times. V usage is TRBV7-2 and J usage is TRBJ2-5; 7 positions match TRBD2. After removal of 6 bases from V and 5 bases from J, the junction contained 21 bases not matched to a gene. The CDR3 consists of 18 residues. The germline V gene has CDR1 SGHTA and CDR2 FQGNSA. As DNA, the CDR3 is TGTGCCAGCAGTCTACATGGGCCGGGGGGATCAGGGAGGGAGACCCAGTACTTC. This sequence encodes CASSLHGPGGSGRETQYF.

The chain carries TRBV7-9 and TRBJ2-5, with 7 bases that match TRBD1. Trimming at V came to 5 bases and at J to 1 base, leaving 7 bases not matched to a gene. The CDR3 is 15 residues long. CDR1 and CDR2 from the germline V gene are SEHNR and FQNEAQ (reference sequence). The CDR3 region is CASSPRTGAQETQYF. As DNA, the CDR3 is TGTGCCAGCAGCCCGAGGACAGGAGCCCAAGAGACCCAGTACTTC.

V gene TRBV6-5 combines with J gene TRBJ2-7; D is undetermined. Trimming stripped 0 bases from V and 4 bases from J, with 7 bases between. The CDR3 is 13 amino acids. Germline lookup yields CDR1 MNHEY and CDR2 SVGAGI. This CDR3 is CASSYSVAYEQYF. The CDR3 bases are TGTGCCAGCAGTTACTCGGTAGCTTACGAGCAGTACTTC.

The chain employs TRBV7-9 and TRBJ2-5, with D perhaps TRBD2 (6 bases). CDR1 and CDR2 from the germline V gene are SEHNR and FQNEAQ (reference sequence). This CDR3 contains 14 residues. With 3 bases removed from V and 2 bases from J, the gap between germline ends came to 10 bases. CDR3 coding DNA: TGTGCCAGCAGCTTGGCGGGGTATCAAGAGACCCAGTACTTC. It translates to CASSLAGYQETQYF. Together with reference TRBV7-9 and TRBJ2-5, the CDR3 gives the full variable domain: DTGVSQNPRHKITKRGQNVTFRCDPISEHNRLYWYRQTLGQGPEFLTYFQNEAQLEKSRLLSDRFSAERPKGSFSTLEIQRTEQGDSAMYLCASSLAGYQETQYFGPGTRLLVL.

J is TRBJ2-5 and V is TRBV9, with a tentative D call TRBD1 (6 bases). Germline CDR1 is SGDLS and CDR2 is YYNGEE. The CDR3 spans 12 residues. V was cut by 6 bases and J by 2 bases, with 8 bases left in between. CDR3 amino acids: CASNTGQETQYF. CDR3 DNA: TGTGCCAGCAACACAGGGCAAGAGACCCAGTACTTC.

This chain uses TRBV6-5 with TRBJ2-5, with 12 nucleotides matching TRBD2. Trimming at V came to 6 bases and at J to 4 bases, leaving 6 bases not matched to a gene. This CDR3 is built from 15 residues. Germline V gene sequence: CDR1 MNHEY, CDR2 SVGAGI. The CDR3 coding sequence is TGTGCCAGCAGCTCGACTAGCGGGAGTAGAGAGACCCAGTACTTC. Amino acid sequence: CASSSTSGSRETQYF.

This chain joins TRBV7-9 and TRBJ1-6; tentative D call: TRBD1 (5 bases). CDR3 size: 14 residues. Germline CDR1 is SEHNR and CDR2 is FQNEAQ (reference sequence). Trimming took off 1 base at V and 10 bases at J, with 11 bases between the two ends. The CDR3 DNA reads TGTGCCAGCAGCTTAGGCGGGGGTGGCTCACCCCTCCACTTT. Translating gives CASSLGGGGSPLHF.

This clone showed up just once. The gene calls are TRBV27 and TRBJ1-4, with D possibly being TRBD1 (5 bases). The length of the CDR3 is 12 residues. The germline gives CDR1 MNHEY, CDR2 SMNVEV (reference sequence). V dropped 3 bases and J dropped 8 bases, with 7 bases sitting between them. The CDR3 DNA follows: TGTGCCAGCAGTTTCCGGGGGGAAAAACTGTTTTTT. Translation gives CASSFRGEKLFF. Full variable domain (remainder filled in from reference TRBV27 and TRBJ1-4): EAQVTQNPRYLITVTGKKLTVTCSQNMNHEYMSWYRQDPGLGLRQIYYSMNVEVTDKGDVPEGYKVSRKEKRNFPLILESPSPNQTSLYFCASSFRGEKLFFGSGTQLSVL.

The V gene is TRBV18, the J gene TRBJ2-3; D is possibly TRBD2 (7 bases). CDR1 is KGHSH, CDR2 LQKENI, per germline. The CDR3 runs 17 residues. V was clipped by 1 base and J by 4 bases, with 18 bases between them. This chain's CDR3 is CASSPRLTGGAPDTQYF. The CDR3 nucleotides are TGTGCCAGCTCACCACGTCTGACTGGGGGGGCCCCAGATACGCAGTATTTT.

The chain employs TRBV5-1 and TRBJ2-7; D ambiguous. The CDR3 is 13 residues long. The V end lost 0 bases, the J end lost 6 bases, and 10 bases lay between the germline ends. CDR1 and CDR2 from the germline V gene are SGHRS and YFSETQ. CDR3 bases: TGCGCCAGCAGCTTGGACTGGGCTACCGAGCAGTACTTC. Translated, it gives CASSLDWATEQYF.

This clone was observed a single time. The CDR3 reads CASSQDRAYGYTF. The DNA for the CDR3 is TGTGCCAGCAGCCAAGACAGGGCCTATGGCTACACCTTC. This chain joins TRBV3-1 (or the pseudogene TRBV3-2) and TRBJ1-2, with a tentative D call TRBD1 (5 bases). The CDR3 runs 13 residues. Trimming removed 0 bases from V and 4 bases from J, with 6 bases in between. Per germline, CDR1 LGHDT and CDR2 YNNKEL (reference sequence).

The rearrangement joins TRBV6-6 to TRBJ1-2; TRBD1 is a possible D gene (6 bases). Germline V lookup: CDR1 MNHNY, CDR2 SVGAGI (reference sequence). Trimming took off 2 bases at V and 8 bases at J, with 18 bases between the two ends. The CDR3 runs to 15 residues. The CDR3 coding sequence is TGTGCCAGCAGTTACCCGACAGGCGGTAGTGTGGGCTACACCTTC. This encodes CASSYPTGGSVGYTF.

The chain employs TRBV5-1 and TRBJ1-4, with 11 bases matching TRBD1. The CDR3 covers 15 residues. The germline V gene has CDR1 SGHRS and CDR2 YFSETQ. V was pared by 4 bases and J by 5 bases, with 4 bases of the junction left unmatched. The CDR3 region is CASSLDRGRNEKLFF. The CDR3 bases are TGCGCCAGCAGCCTGGACAGGGGGCGGAATGAAAAACTGTTTTTT.

V is TRBV5-1 and J is TRBJ1-5, with D tentatively TRBD1 (5 bases). Trimming removed 2 bases at V and 4 bases at J, with 7 bases between. Germline-derived CDR1 and CDR2 are SGHRS and YFSETQ. The CDR3 is 13 residues long. The CDR3 DNA is TGCGCCAGCAGCTTAAAGGGGAATCAGCCCCAGCATTTT. It yields the protein CASSLKGNQPQHF.

CDR3 nucleotide sequence: TGCGCCAGCAGCCACCCCGGACTAGCGGAACCTTCTCGGTTCTTC. Translation gives CASSHPGLAEPSRFF. The rearrangement joins TRBV4-1 to TRBJ2-1, with 10 bases identical to TRBD2. CDR1 and CDR2 (germline): MGHRA, YSYEKL. Trimming took 3 bases from V and 15 from J; bases not matched to a gene: 14. This CDR3 comprises 15 residues.

CDR3 nucleotide sequence: TGTGCCAGCAGTTTATCAAGCTCTGTTACCAACGTCCTGACTTTC. It translates to CASSLSSSVTNVLTF. The J gene is TRBJ2-6, the V gene TRBV6-5; D remains unclear. V lost 4 bases, J lost 8 bases, and 15 bases lay in between. The CDR3 runs 15 residues. CDR1 and CDR2 from the germline V gene are MNHEY and SVGAGI.

The sample holds a few counts of this clone. The V gene is TRBV24-1, the J gene TRBJ1-2; D remains unclear. CDR1 and CDR2 from the germline V gene are KGHDR and SFDVKD. CDR3 length: 12 residues. Between the trimmed V and J ends, which lost 5 bases and 4 bases, there was a span of 7 bases. Here the CDR3 DNA reads TGTGCCACCAGTGCCAGTTCCTATGGCTACACCTTC. Encoded protein: CATSASSYGYTF.